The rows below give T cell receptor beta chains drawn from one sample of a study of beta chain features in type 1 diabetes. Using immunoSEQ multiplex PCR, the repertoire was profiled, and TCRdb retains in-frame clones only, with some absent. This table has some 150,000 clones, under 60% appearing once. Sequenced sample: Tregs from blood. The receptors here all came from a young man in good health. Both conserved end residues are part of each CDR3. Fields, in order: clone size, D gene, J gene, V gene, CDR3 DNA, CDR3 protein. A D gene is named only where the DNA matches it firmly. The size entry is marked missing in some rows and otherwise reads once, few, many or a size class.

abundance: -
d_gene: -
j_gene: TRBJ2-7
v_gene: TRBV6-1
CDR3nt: TGTGCCAGCAGGCAGTATCCCAGGGTCTACGAGCAGTACTTC
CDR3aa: CASRQYPRVYEQYF

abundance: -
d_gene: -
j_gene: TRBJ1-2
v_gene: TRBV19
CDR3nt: TGTGCCAGTAGTCCACTCGCCAGGCCTAACTATGGCTACACCTTC
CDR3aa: CASSPLARPNYGYTF

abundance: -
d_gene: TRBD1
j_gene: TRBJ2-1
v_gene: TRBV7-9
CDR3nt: TGTGCCAGCAGCCCAAGACTTCAGACAGGGGTTAAGTTCTTC
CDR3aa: CASSPRLQTGVKFF

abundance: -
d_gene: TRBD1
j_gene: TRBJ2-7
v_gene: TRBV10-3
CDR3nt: TGTGCCATCAGTGACGGCGACAGGGGGTTATCGGACGAGCAGTACTTC
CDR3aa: CAISDGDRGLSDEQYF

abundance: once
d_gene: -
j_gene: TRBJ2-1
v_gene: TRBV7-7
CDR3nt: TGTGCCAGCAGCTCGCGATCCGATAGCCCTCGGTTCTTC
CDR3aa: CASSSRSDSPRFF

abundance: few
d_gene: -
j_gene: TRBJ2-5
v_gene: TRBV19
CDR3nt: TGTGCCAGTAGCCAGGGAAACCAAGAGACCCAGTACTTC
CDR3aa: CASSQGNQETQYF

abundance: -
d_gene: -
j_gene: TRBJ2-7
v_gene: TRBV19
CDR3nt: TGTGCCAGTAGTGGGGGGAGTTGGGGCGAGCAGTACTTC
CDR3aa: CASSGGSWGEQYF

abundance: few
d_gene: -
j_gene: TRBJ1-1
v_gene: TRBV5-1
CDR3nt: TGCGCCAGCAGCTTCACAGGGCAAGACACTGAAGCTTTCTTT
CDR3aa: CASSFTGQDTEAFF

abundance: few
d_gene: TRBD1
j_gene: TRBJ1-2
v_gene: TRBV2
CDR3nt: TGTGCCAGCAGTGAGACAGGGGGCGGCTACACCTTC
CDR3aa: CASSETGGGYTF

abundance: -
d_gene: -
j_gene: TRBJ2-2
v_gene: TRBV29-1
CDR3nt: TGCAGCGTTGAAGACCGGGGGATAAGGGACACCGGGGAGCTGTTTTTT
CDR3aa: CSVEDRGIRDTGELFF

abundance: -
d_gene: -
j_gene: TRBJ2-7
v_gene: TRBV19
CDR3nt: TGTGCCAGTAGTATAGGCGGGGACGTCCCCGAGCAGTACTTC
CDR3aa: CASSIGGDVPEQYF

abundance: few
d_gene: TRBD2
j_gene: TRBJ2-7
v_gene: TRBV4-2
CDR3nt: TGTGCCAGCAGCCCCCCAGCGGGAAGGGGTTACGAGCAGTACTTC
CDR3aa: CASSPPAGRGYEQYF

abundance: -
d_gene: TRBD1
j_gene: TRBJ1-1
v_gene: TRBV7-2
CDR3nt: TGTGCCAGCAGCTTATGGGACAGGCCTGAAGCTTTCTTT
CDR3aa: CASSLWDRPEAFF

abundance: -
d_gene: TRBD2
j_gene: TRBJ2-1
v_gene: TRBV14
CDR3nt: TGTGCCAGCAGCCTCGCCGGGACTACTTACAATGAGCAGTTCTTC
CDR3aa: CASSLAGTTYNEQFF

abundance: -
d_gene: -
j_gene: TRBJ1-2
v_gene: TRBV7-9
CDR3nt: TGTGCCAGCCACGAACAGGGCGACTATGGCTACACCTTC
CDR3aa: CASHEQGDYGYTF

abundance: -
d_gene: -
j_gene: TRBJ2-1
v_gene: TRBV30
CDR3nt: TGTGCCTGGAGTGTACTTCGAGGGAATGAGCAGTTCTTC
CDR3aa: CAWSVLRGNEQFF

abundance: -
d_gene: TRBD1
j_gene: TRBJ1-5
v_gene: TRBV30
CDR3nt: TGTGCCTGGAGTCGCCTGGGACAGAGAGGCTATAGCAATCAGCCCCAGCATTTT
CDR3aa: CAWSRLGQRGYSNQPQHF

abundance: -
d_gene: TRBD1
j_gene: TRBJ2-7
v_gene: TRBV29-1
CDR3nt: TGCAGCGTTGTGGACAGGGGATTTTACGAGCAGTACTTC
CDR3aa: CSVVDRGFYEQYF

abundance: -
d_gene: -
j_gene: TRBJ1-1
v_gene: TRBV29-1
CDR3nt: TGCAGCGTTGTTAAGTTTTTAGCTGGTGAAGCTTTCTTT
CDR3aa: CSVVKFLAGEAFF

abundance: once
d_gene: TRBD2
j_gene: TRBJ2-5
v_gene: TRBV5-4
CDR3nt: TGTGCCAGCACCCAGGATTTGACTAGCGGGGGAAAGACCCAGTACTTC
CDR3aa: CASTQDLTSGGKTQYF

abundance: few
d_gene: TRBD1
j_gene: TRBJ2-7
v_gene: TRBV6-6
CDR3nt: TGTGCCAGCAGTTACTATGGACAGGGAGGCTACGAGCAGTACTTC
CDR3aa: CASSYYGQGGYEQYF

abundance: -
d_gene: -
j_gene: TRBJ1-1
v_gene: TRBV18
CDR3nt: TGTGCCAGCTCACCTTTTAAGACAGCGAACACTGAAGCTTTCTTT
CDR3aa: CASSPFKTANTEAFF

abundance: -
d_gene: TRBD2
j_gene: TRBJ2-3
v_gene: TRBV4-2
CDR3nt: TGTGCCAGCAGCCAAGAGGGACTAGCGGGATCCCCAGATACGCAGTATTTT
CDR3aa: CASSQEGLAGSPDTQYF

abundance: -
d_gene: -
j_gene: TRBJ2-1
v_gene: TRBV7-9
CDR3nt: TGTGCCAGCAGCTTAGCGCTGCAGGGGCGGGACAATGAGCAGTTCTTC
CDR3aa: CASSLALQGRDNEQFF

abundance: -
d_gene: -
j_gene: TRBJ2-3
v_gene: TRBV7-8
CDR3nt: TGTGCCAGCAGCTTCCCCGGGACAATAACCTACACAGATACGCAGTATTTT
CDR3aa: CASSFPGTITYTDTQYF

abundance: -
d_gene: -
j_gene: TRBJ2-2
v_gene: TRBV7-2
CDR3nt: TGTGCCTTCCGGAGGCCGGGGGCGAACACCGGGGAGCTGTTTTTT
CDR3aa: CAFRRPGANTGELFF

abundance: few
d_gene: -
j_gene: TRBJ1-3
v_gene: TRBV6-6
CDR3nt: TGTGCCAGCAGTTACCCATTAAGCCACTCTGGAAACACCATATATTTT
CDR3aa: CASSYPLSHSGNTIYF

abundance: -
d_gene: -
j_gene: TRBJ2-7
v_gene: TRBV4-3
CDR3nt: TGCGCCAGCAGCCAAGCGGGACACCACTACGAGCAGTACTTC
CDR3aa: CASSQAGHHYEQYF

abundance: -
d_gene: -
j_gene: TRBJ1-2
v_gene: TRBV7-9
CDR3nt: TGTGCCAGCAGCTTTGGCTGGCAGGGCATTGGCTACACCTTC
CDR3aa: CASSFGWQGIGYTF

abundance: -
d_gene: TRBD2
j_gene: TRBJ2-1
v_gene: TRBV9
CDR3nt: TGTGCCAGCAGCTCGCCGGGACTAGCGGGTGGTGAGCAGTTCTTC
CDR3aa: CASSSPGLAGGEQFF

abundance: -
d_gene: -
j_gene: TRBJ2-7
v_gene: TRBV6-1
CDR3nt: TGTGCCAGCAGTGACAGGAACTCCTACGAGCAGTACTTC
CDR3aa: CASSDRNSYEQYF